The 22 T cell receptor beta chains in this list originate from one sample, sequenced in a study of T cells in Graves' hyperthyroidism and ophthalmopathy. RNA transcripts were the template for amplifying TCR beta CDR3 regions. First-round RT-PCR with HTBI primers amplified the TCR CDR3 region. TCRdb fed the multiplex PCR reads into MiXCR, producing one record per CDR3 protein. Of 500,000 to 600,000 distinct CDR3 sequences detected, around 45% appear once; the ten largest clones hold 7.5% to 8.5%. The sequenced sample consisted of peripheral blood or thyroid tissue (not recorded which). The receptors originated from a young woman with Graves' hyperthyroidism.

This clonotype was counted ten times or more. The chain links TRBV15 to TRBJ1-1; D is ambiguous. This CDR3 is 13 amino acids long. Germline lookup yields CDR1 LNHNV and CDR2 YYDKDF (reference sequence). Trimming cost V 6 bases and J 0 bases, with 8 bases left between them. DNA for the CDR3: TGTGCCACCAGTTCACAGCTGAACACTGAAGCTTTCTTT. Amino acids: CATSSQLNTEAFF.

The chain employs TRBV2 and TRBJ2-7; 9 bases match TRBD1. CDR3 length: 16 residues. The V gene end was trimmed by 4 bases and the J gene end by 3 bases; junction bases not matched to a gene: 10. Germline V gene data show CDR1 as SNHLY and CDR2 as FYNNEI. CDR3 bases: TGTGCCAGCAGTGCTAGATCTGGGACAGGGCTCTACGAGCAGTACTTC. Translation gives CASSARSGTGLYEQYF. The full variable domain, completed using reference TRBV2 and TRBJ2-7, is EPEVTQTPSHQVTQMGQEVILRCVPISNHLYFYWYRQILGQKVEFLVSFYNNEISEKSEIFDDQFSVERPDGSNFTLKIRSTKLEDSAMYFCASSARSGTGLYEQYFGPGTRLTVT.

Many counts were recorded for this clonotype. The chain links TRBV14 to TRBJ2-7, with D uncertain. Per the germline V gene, CDR1 is SGHDN and CDR2 is FVKESK. V lost 4 bases and J 1 base, leaving 11 bases between the germline ends. CDR3 size: 14 residues. Written as DNA, the CDR3 is TGTGCCAGCAGCCTTAGTTGGCGGTCCTACGAGCAGTACTTC. This encodes CASSLSWRSYEQYF.

V gene TRBV13 combines with J gene TRBJ1-1, with a weak D call TRBD1 (5 bases). Germline CDR1 and CDR2: PRHDT and FYEKMQ (reference sequence). V was cut by 10 bases and J by 0 bases, with 15 bases left in between. The length of the CDR3 is 14 residues. The CDR3 DNA reads as TGTGCCAACAGAGCCCGGGGGGTGAACACTGAAGCTTTCTTT. This sequence encodes CANRARGVNTEAFF.

This chain joins TRBV29-1 and TRBJ2-7, with D unclear. The V gene's germline CDR1 is SQVTM and CDR2 ANQGSEA. V lost 8 bases and J 2 bases, leaving 19 bases between the germline ends. The CDR3 consists of 14 residues. This chain's CDR3 is CSSAGPAWTYEQYF. The DNA of the CDR3 is TGCAGCAGTGCCGGGCCGGCGTGGACCTACGAGCAGTACTTC.

The chain joins TRBV29-1 to TRBJ1-2; 10 bases match TRBD1. The CDR3 covers 12 residues. Trimming at V came to 7 bases and at J to 5 bases, leaving 4 bases not matched to a gene. Germline assignment: CDR1 SQVTM and CDR2 ANQGSEA. This CDR3 reads CSAGQGEYGYTF. The CDR3 DNA sequence: TGCAGCGCCGGACAGGGGGAGTATGGCTACACCTTC.

The V call is TRBV10-3, the J call TRBJ1-2; D remains unclear. V lost 5 bases and J 4 bases, leaving 11 bases between the germline ends. This CDR3 is built from 13 residues. Germline CDR1 ENHRY, CDR2 SYGVKD. This CDR3 reads CAISTAGRYGYTF. DNA of the CDR3: TGTGCCATCAGTACCGCCGGACGCTATGGCTACACCTTC.

The chain uses TRBV2 and TRBJ2-7, with a tentative D call TRBD1 (6 bases). The CDR3 covers 14 residues. Trimming pared 6 bases from V and 3 bases from J, leaving 15 bases between. The germline V gene has CDR1 SNHLY and CDR2 FYNNEI. The CDR3 spells CASRLKQGFYEQYF. Here the CDR3 DNA reads TGTGCCAGCAGGCTCAAACAGGGATTCTACGAGCAGTACTTC.

The chain combines TRBV9 with TRBJ1-5; TRBD1 matches 7 bases. The CDR3 is made up of 15 amino acids. The trim removed 2 bases at V and 6 bases at J, leaving 8 bases unmatched. Germline V CDR1 and CDR2: SGDLS, YYNGEE. CDR3 DNA sequence: TGTGCCAGCAGCGTGTTAGAGACAGGGCTTCAGCCCCAGCATTTT. This encodes CASSVLETGLQPQHF.

This clonotype was counted a few times. This chain connects TRBV4-2 to TRBJ2-2; perhaps TRBD2 as D (6 bases). Germline CDR1 and CDR2: LGHNA and YNFKEQ. The CDR3 sequence is 16 residues long. The V gene lost 2 bases and the J gene lost 1 base, with 11 bases spanning the gap. The CDR3 DNA reads TGTGCCAGCAGCCAATGGGGACTGGGGAACACCGGGGAGCTGTTTTTT. As protein: CASSQWGLGNTGELFF.

This clonotype was observed many times. The gene calls are TRBV2 and TRBJ1-3, with TRBD1 as a possible D gene (6 bases). This CDR3 spans 15 amino acids. Germline CDR1 SNHLY, CDR2 FYNNEI. The V gene lost 5 bases and the J gene lost 2 bases, with 13 bases spanning the gap. CDR3: CASSSGTNPGNTIYF. The CDR3 region has the DNA TGTGCCAGCAGTTCAGGGACAAATCCTGGAAACACCATATATTTT.

The chain employs TRBV12-3 or TRBV12-4 and TRBJ2-7, with TRBD2 matching over 7 bases. V lost 5 bases and J lost 4; bases outside the gene matches: 5. The CDR3 length is 13 residues. CDR3 in amino acids: CASSREGQYEQYF. The CDR3 DNA follows: TGTGCCAGCAGTAGGGAGGGCCAATACGAGCAGTACTTC.

The chain couples TRBV29-1 to TRBJ2-7, with 9 bases matching TRBD2. Germline CDR1 and CDR2: SQVTM and ANQGSEA. The CDR3 is 16 residues long. CDR3 sequence: CRPQMTSGKGSYEQYF. CDR3 in DNA: TGCAGGCCACAAATGACTAGCGGCAAGGGCTCCTACGAGCAGTACTTC.

Ten or more counts support this clonotype. The chain joins TRBV19 to TRBJ1-5; a possible D gene is TRBD1 (6 bases). Trimming shortened V by 4 bases and J by 5 bases, and 15 bases separated the two germline ends. From germline, CDR1 is LNHDA and CDR2 SQIVND (reference sequence). The CDR3 is 15 amino acids. The CDR3 DNA is TGTGCCAGTAGTACATGGACAGTCAAGGATCAGCCCCAGCATTTT. This codes for CASSTWTVKDQPQHF.

This rearrangement joins TRBV7-2 to TRBJ1-2; D is perhaps TRBD1 (5 bases). Germline CDR1 SGHTA, CDR2 FQGNSA. With 0 bases removed from V and 2 bases from J, the gap between germline ends came to 13 bases. The length of the CDR3 is 16 residues. This CDR3 reads CASSLATLDRNYGYTF. Here the CDR3 DNA reads TGTGCCAGCAGCTTAGCAACCCTCGACAGAAACTATGGCTACACCTTC.

V gene TRBV29-1 combines with J gene TRBJ1-6; D unresolved. Trimming cost V 5 bases and J 5 bases, with 10 bases left between them. Germline V gene sequence: CDR1 SQVTM, CDR2 ANQGSEA. The CDR3 sequence is 13 residues long. The CDR3 spells CSVSVADNSPLHF. As DNA, the CDR3 is TGCAGCGTTTCTGTGGCAGATAATTCACCCCTCCACTTT.

This clonotype has ten or more counts. This chain connects TRBV4-1 to TRBJ1-5; no firm D call. V was cut by 0 bases and J by 0 bases, with 6 bases left in between. There are 15 residues in the CDR3. Germline V gene lookup returns CDR1 MGHRA and CDR2 YSYEKL. The CDR3 protein is CASSQDFTSNQPQHF. The CDR3 nucleotides are TGCGCCAGCAGCCAAGATTTCACTAGCAATCAGCCCCAGCATTTT.

This clonotype occurred a few times. V and J are TRBV20-1 and TRBJ2-5; perhaps TRBD1 as D (5 bases). With the DNA end fitting TRBJ2-1 better, the J assignment may be wrong. The germline V gene encodes CDR1 DFQATT and CDR2 SNEGSKA (reference sequence). The CDR3 runs to 14 residues. CDR3 residues: CSAMARVSYNEQFF. The CDR3 DNA is TGCAGTGCCATGGCCAGGGTGTCCTACAATGAGCAGTTCTTC.

The chain employs TRBV6-5 and TRBJ1-2; D is possibly TRBD1 (5 bases). The germline V gene has CDR1 MNHEY and CDR2 SVGAGI. The CDR3 is made up of 16 amino acids. Trimming pared 5 bases from V and 4 bases from J, leaving 20 bases between. CDR3 region: CASSPPRGYGSYGYTF. Written as DNA, the CDR3 is TGTGCCAGCAGTCCCCCGAGGGGATATGGTAGCTATGGCTACACCTTC.

J is TRBJ2-7 and V is TRBV15, with D possibly TRBD2 on 5 matching bases. CDR1 LNHNV and CDR2 YYDKDF come from the germline V gene (reference sequence). There are 17 residues in the CDR3. Trimming took 3 bases from V and 0 from J, leaving 18 bases between them. The CDR3 loop is CATSSARKRQVSYEQYF. CDR3 coding DNA: TGTGCCACCAGCAGTGCTAGAAAGCGGCAGGTCTCCTACGAGCAGTACTTC.

The count of this clonotype is one. The chain is built from TRBV15 and TRBJ2-6; D not certain. The CDR3 covers 15 residues. Trimming left V 3 bases short and J 4 bases short, with 10 bases between. Germline V gene sequence: CDR1 LNHNV, CDR2 YYDKDF (reference sequence). DNA for the CDR3: TGTGCCACCAGCAGGGATAGGCCCGGGGCCAACGTCCTGACTTTC. It codes for CATSRDRPGANVLTF.

The J gene is TRBJ2-7, the V gene TRBV10-3; D is perhaps TRBD1 or TRBD2 (5 bases each). This CDR3 is built from 15 residues. Per germline, CDR1 ENHRY and CDR2 SYGVKD. V was trimmed by 2 bases and J by 2 bases, leaving 13 bases between them. The CDR3 coding sequence is TGTGCCATCAGTGAGGAGGGACCACTTCCCTACGAGCAGTACTTC. Amino acids: CAISEEGPLPYEQYF.